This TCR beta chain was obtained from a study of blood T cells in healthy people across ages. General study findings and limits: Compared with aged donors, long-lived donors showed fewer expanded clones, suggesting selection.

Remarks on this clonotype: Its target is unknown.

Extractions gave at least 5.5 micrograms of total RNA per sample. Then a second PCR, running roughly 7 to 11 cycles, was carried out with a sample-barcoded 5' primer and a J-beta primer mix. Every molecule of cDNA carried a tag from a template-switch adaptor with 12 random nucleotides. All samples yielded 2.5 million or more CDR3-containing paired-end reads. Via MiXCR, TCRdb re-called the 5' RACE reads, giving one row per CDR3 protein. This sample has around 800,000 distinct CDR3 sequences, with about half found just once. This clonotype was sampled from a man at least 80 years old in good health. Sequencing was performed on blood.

CDR3 in DNA: TGTGCCATCAGTGACTCACTAAGCAGCGATACGCAGTATTTT. This sequence encodes CAISDSLSSDTQYF. This sequence joins TRBV10-3 and TRBJ2-3; D is unclear. Germline-derived CDR1 and CDR2 are ENHRY and SYGVKD. The CDR3 covers 14 residues. The V and J ends lost 3 bases and 6 bases respectively, with 13 bases between them.